The T cell receptor beta chain described here comes from a study of blood T cell repertoires in COVID-19. On the study more broadly: Material from acute and convalescent COVID-19 was sourced from the United States, Italy and Spain. In each case, the material was cDNA or gDNA derived from T cells, B-cell-depleted T cells, or PBMCs.

Original processing notes: How many nucleated cells were present was estimated from reference gene primer amplification. Only in-frame clones appear in the TCRdb table, and some are missing; sequencing was by immunoSEQ multiplex PCR. V, J and clone size derive from that table, while D and trimming were established from the DNA sequence. The sample shows some 70,000 clones, 65% to 90% of them seen only once. This receptor was obtained from a woman aged 55-69 years with acute or convalescent COVID-19. Sequencing was done on a sample of peripheral blood.

The CDR3 DNA reads as TGTGCCAGCAGTTACTTCAGGGAAAGTAACGAGCAGTACTTC. It specifies CASSYFRESNEQYF. V and J are TRBV6-5 and TRBJ2-7, with TRBD1 as a possible D gene (5 bases). The length of the CDR3 is 14 residues. Per germline, CDR1 MNHEY and CDR2 SVGAGI. The V gene lost 1 base and the J gene lost 5 bases, with 12 bases spanning the gap.